This is a list of T cell receptor beta chains from one sample in a study of cytomegalovirus exposure and HLA in healthy donors. Some clones are missing from TCRdb's copy, which holds only in-frame ones; the method was immunoSEQ multiplex PCR. Counted here are about 280,000 clones, around 90% occurring once; the ten biggest clones make up approximately 2.4%. The sample consisted of PBMCs. These receptors came from a woman aged 18 to 35 in good health and CMV-seronegative. Each CDR3 is given with its conserved first and last residue. The order of the fields is J gene, clone size, D gene, V gene, CDR3 protein, CDR3 DNA. The D gene is left open where the match is weak. The size of a clone is reported for some rows only, either as once, few or many, or as a class for expanded clones.

j_gene: TRBJ1-1
abundance: NA
d_gene: TRBD1
v_gene: TRBV11-2
CDR3aa: CASSPQGGTVNTEAFF
CDR3nt: TGTGCCAGCAGCCCACAGGGGGGGACAGTCAACACTGAAGCTTTCTTT

j_gene: TRBJ1-1
abundance: once
d_gene: NA
v_gene: TRBV7-9
CDR3aa: CASSSTVEAFF
CDR3nt: TGTGCCAGCAGCTCGACAGTTGAAGCTTTCTTT

j_gene: TRBJ1-1
abundance: NA
d_gene: NA
v_gene: TRBV5-1
CDR3aa: CASSWGGRVTEAFF
CDR3nt: TGCGCCAGCAGCTGGGGGGGGAGGGTAACTGAAGCTTTCTTT

j_gene: TRBJ1-2
abundance: NA
d_gene: TRBD1
v_gene: TRBV7-9
CDR3aa: CASSLGQTDRGGYGYTF
CDR3nt: TGTGCCAGCAGCTTAGGGCAAACGGACAGGGGAGGCTATGGCTACACCTTC

j_gene: TRBJ1-6
abundance: NA
d_gene: NA
v_gene: TRBV2
CDR3aa: CASSRQVLNSPLHF
CDR3nt: TGTGCCAGCAGCCGACAGGTTCTTAATTCCCCCCTCCACTTT

j_gene: TRBJ2-3
abundance: NA
d_gene: NA
v_gene: TRBV10-3
CDR3aa: CAISEARDTDTQYF
CDR3nt: TGTGCCATCAGTGAGGCCAGGGACACAGATACGCAGTATTTT

j_gene: TRBJ1-6
abundance: NA
d_gene: TRBD1
v_gene: TRBV5-4
CDR3aa: CASSPRTGDSPLHF
CDR3nt: TGTGCCAGCAGCCCAAGGACAGGGGATTCACCCCTCCACTTT

j_gene: TRBJ1-3
abundance: NA
d_gene: NA
v_gene: TRBV5-1
CDR3aa: CASSSSDTGNTIYF
CDR3nt: TGCGCCAGCAGCTCTTCGGACACAGGAAACACCATATATTTT

j_gene: TRBJ1-3
abundance: NA
d_gene: NA
v_gene: TRBV19
CDR3aa: CATHSGRDSGNTIYF
CDR3nt: TGTGCCACCCATTCGGGGAGGGACTCTGGAAACACCATATATTTT

j_gene: TRBJ2-2
abundance: NA
d_gene: NA
v_gene: TRBV6-1
CDR3aa: CASTKGGMYTGELFF
CDR3nt: TGTGCCAGCACAAAAGGAGGGATGTACACCGGGGAGCTGTTTTTT

j_gene: TRBJ2-7
abundance: NA
d_gene: TRBD1
v_gene: TRBV20-1
CDR3aa: CSAQGQGWSYF
CDR3nt: TGCAGTGCTCAGGGACAGGGATGGTCGTACTTC

j_gene: TRBJ2-7
abundance: NA
d_gene: TRBD1
v_gene: TRBV6-6
CDR3aa: CASSYERQGYEQYF
CDR3nt: TGTGCCAGCAGTTACGAGAGACAGGGTTACGAGCAGTACTTC

j_gene: TRBJ1-1
abundance: few
d_gene: NA
v_gene: TRBV30
CDR3aa: CAWSADTEAFF
CDR3nt: TGTGCCTGGAGTGCGGACACTGAAGCTTTCTTT

j_gene: TRBJ1-1
abundance: once
d_gene: NA
v_gene: TRBV19
CDR3aa: CASSMTVYTEAFF
CDR3nt: TGTGCCAGTAGTATGACAGTGTACACTGAAGCTTTCTTT

j_gene: TRBJ2-7
abundance: once
d_gene: TRBD1
v_gene: TRBV27
CDR3aa: CASSSGQGAYEQYF
CDR3nt: TGTGCCAGCAGTTCAGGACAGGGGGCCTACGAGCAGTACTTC

j_gene: TRBJ1-2
abundance: once
d_gene: NA
v_gene: TRBV6-5
CDR3aa: CASSEDPAGGGYTF
CDR3nt: TGTGCCAGCAGTGAGGATCCCGCCGGAGGGGGCTACACCTTC

j_gene: TRBJ2-7
abundance: NA
d_gene: TRBD1
v_gene: TRBV6-1
CDR3aa: CASGSQGASHYEQYF
CDR3nt: TGTGCCAGCGGGTCGCAGGGGGCGAGTCACTACGAGCAGTACTTC

j_gene: TRBJ2-3
abundance: NA
d_gene: NA
v_gene: TRBV5-1
CDR3aa: CASSLVPGDTRADTQYF
CDR3nt: TGCGCCAGCAGCTTAGTCCCAGGGGATACGAGGGCAGATACGCAGTATTTT

j_gene: TRBJ1-4
abundance: NA
d_gene: NA
v_gene: TRBV10-3
CDR3aa: CAISEGGNEKLFF
CDR3nt: TGTGCCATCAGTGAAGGGGGTAATGAAAAACTGTTTTTT

j_gene: TRBJ2-5
abundance: NA
d_gene: NA
v_gene: TRBV14
CDR3aa: CASSQVGGGETQYF
CDR3nt: TGTGCCAGCAGCCAAGTCGGAGGAGGAGAGACCCAGTACTTC

j_gene: TRBJ2-7
abundance: NA
d_gene: TRBD2
v_gene: TRBV4-1
CDR3aa: CASSQERWGGSNNEQYF
CDR3nt: TGCGCCAGCAGCCAAGAGAGGTGGGGGGGGTCCAACAACGAGCAGTACTTC

j_gene: TRBJ2-1
abundance: NA
d_gene: NA
v_gene: TRBV14
CDR3aa: CASSQEWSGNEQFF
CDR3nt: TGTGCCAGCAGCCAAGAATGGAGCGGTAATGAGCAGTTCTTC

j_gene: TRBJ1-1
abundance: NA
d_gene: NA
v_gene: TRBV6-5
CDR3aa: CASSRGGGNTEAFF
CDR3nt: TGTGCCAGCAGTAGGGGGGGAGGGAACACTGAAGCTTTCTTT

j_gene: TRBJ1-1
abundance: NA
d_gene: TRBD1
v_gene: TRBV18
CDR3aa: CASSPTGSMNTEAFF
CDR3nt: TGTGCCAGCTCACCGACAGGGTCCATGAACACTGAAGCTTTCTTT

j_gene: TRBJ1-1
abundance: NA
d_gene: NA
v_gene: TRBV11-2
CDR3aa: CASSLGQSANTEAFF
CDR3nt: TGTGCCAGCAGCCTAGGACAGTCTGCGAACACTGAAGCTTTCTTT

j_gene: TRBJ2-6
abundance: once
d_gene: TRBD2
v_gene: TRBV19
CDR3aa: CASSLRVAGGPNSGANVLTF
CDR3nt: TGTGCCAGTAGTCTAAGGGTAGCGGGGGGGCCTAACTCTGGGGCCAACGTCCTGACTTTC

j_gene: TRBJ2-7
abundance: NA
d_gene: TRBD1
v_gene: TRBV10-2
CDR3aa: CATSPGQVYEQYF
CDR3nt: TGCGCCACCTCCCCGGGACAGGTCTACGAGCAGTACTTC

j_gene: TRBJ1-2
abundance: NA
d_gene: TRBD1
v_gene: TRBV7-9
CDR3aa: CSSSPGGAGYGYTF
CDR3nt: TGTTCCAGCAGCCCAGGGGGCGCAGGCTATGGCTACACCTTC

j_gene: TRBJ1-1
abundance: NA
d_gene: TRBD1
v_gene: TRBV6-4
CDR3aa: CASSHPQGDQNTEAFF
CDR3nt: TGTGCCAGCAGTCATCCACAGGGGGATCAGAACACTGAAGCTTTCTTT

j_gene: TRBJ2-1
abundance: NA
d_gene: NA
v_gene: TRBV7-9
CDR3aa: CASSQEVGYSYNEQFF
CDR3nt: TGTGCCAGCAGTCAAGAGGTAGGCTACTCCTACAATGAGCAGTTCTTC

j_gene: TRBJ2-2
abundance: NA
d_gene: TRBD1
v_gene: TRBV7-3
CDR3aa: CASSLRRQGGVTGELFF
CDR3nt: TGTGCCAGCAGCCTGAGACGACAGGGTGGTGTCACCGGGGAGCTGTTTTTT

j_gene: TRBJ2-3
abundance: NA
d_gene: TRBD1
v_gene: TRBV28
CDR3aa: CASSWGQETADTQYF
CDR3nt: TGTGCCAGCAGCTGGGGACAGGAGACCGCAGATACGCAGTATTTT

j_gene: TRBJ1-1
abundance: NA
d_gene: NA
v_gene: TRBV18
CDR3aa: CASSLHQEVNTEAFF
CDR3nt: TGTGCCAGCTCACTTCACCAGGAAGTGAACACTGAAGCTTTCTTT

j_gene: TRBJ1-2
abundance: NA
d_gene: TRBD1
v_gene: TRBV25-1
CDR3aa: CASTEGAASTDGYTF
CDR3nt: TGTGCCAGCACGGAGGGGGCGGCGTCCACTGATGGCTACACCTTC

j_gene: TRBJ2-1
abundance: NA
d_gene: NA
v_gene: TRBV5-1
CDR3aa: CASSLVRGAYNEQFF
CDR3nt: TGCGCCAGCAGCTTGGTTAGGGGCGCGTACAATGAGCAGTTCTTC

j_gene: TRBJ1-2
abundance: once
d_gene: NA
v_gene: TRBV6-5
CDR3aa: CASSYAETNGYTF
CDR3nt: TGTGCCAGCAGTTATGCAGAGACTAATGGCTACACCTTC

j_gene: TRBJ2-3
abundance: NA
d_gene: NA
v_gene: TRBV7-2
CDR3aa: CASSRRWLSTDTQYF
CDR3nt: TGTGCCAGCAGCCGGCGGTGGTTGAGCACAGATACGCAGTATTTT

j_gene: TRBJ1-1
abundance: NA
d_gene: TRBD1
v_gene: TRBV27
CDR3aa: CASSNLGQGAEAFF
CDR3nt: TGTGCCAGCAGTAACCTCGGGCAGGGGGCTGAAGCTTTCTTT

j_gene: TRBJ2-7
abundance: NA
d_gene: TRBD1
v_gene: TRBV4-1
CDR3aa: CASSQVPETGTYEQYF
CDR3nt: TGCGCCAGCAGCCAAGTCCCCGAGACAGGGACCTACGAGCAGTACTTC

j_gene: TRBJ2-3
abundance: NA
d_gene: NA
v_gene: TRBV4-1
CDR3aa: CASSQRPQGDTQYF
CDR3nt: TGCGCCAGCAGCCAAAGGCCTCAGGGGGATACGCAGTATTTT